This T cell receptor (beta chain) was found in a study of blood T cell repertoires in COVID-19. This table comes from immunoSEQ multiplex PCR, and its TCRdb copy is limited to in-frame clones, with some not included. The sample lists about 280,000 clones, roughly 85% seen once, with more than 10% in the top ten. Only a few counts were recorded for this clone. The TCR comes from a human donor in a cohort sampled during active COVID-19. Sequenced: peripheral blood.

CDR3 sequence: CASSWEREGNVLTF. CDR3 DNA sequence: TGTGCCAGCAGTTGGGAGAGGGAGGGCAACGTCCTGACTTTC. The V gene is TRBV6-5, the J gene TRBJ2-6, with 7 nucleotides matching TRBD2. The J segment lost 9 bases and the V segment lost 4 bases, leaving 6 bases of the junction unmatched. Germline CDR1 reads MNHEY; CDR2 reads SVGAGI. The CDR3 length is 14 residues.